This T cell receptor (beta chain) was identified during a study of identical twins' blood T cells. Looking at the study overall: Roughly 51 million reads came from around twelve libraries, six alpha, six beta.

A single record per CDR3 protein comes from TCRdb applying MiXCR to the 5' RACE reads. This table has hundreds of thousands of distinct CDR3 sequences, roughly 30% appearing once. For this clonotype: Its antigen is as yet unknown.

Study-level findings and limits: Mainly, cloneset size products determined shared clonotypes, twins included.

The ends lost 4 bases at V and 8 bases at J; junction bases unmatched: 0. The CDR3 totals 13 residues. Germline CDR1 and CDR2: SEHNR and FQNEAQ (reference sequence). The V gene is TRBV7-9, the J gene TRBJ2-4, with 12 bases identical to TRBD2. The sample consisted of PBMCs. This sequence originates from a woman aged 18 to 50 in good health. The CDR3 sequence: CASSSSGGDIQYF. Written as DNA, the CDR3 is TGTGCCAGCAGCTCTAGCGGGGGGGACATTCAGTACTTC.